One sample yielded the 5 T cell receptor beta chains listed below, sequenced in a study of blood T cells in healthy people across ages. Then a second PCR, running about 6 to 11 cycles, was carried out with a sample-barcoded 5' primer and a J-beta primer mix. TCRdb reanalysed the 5' RACE reads using MiXCR and keeps one entry per CDR3 protein. The table lists 780,000 or so distinct CDR3 sequences, 45% to 70% of them singletons. The sequenced material came from blood. The receptors derive from a man aged 35 to 55 in good health.

The table lists this clonotype with a few counts. This chain uses TRBV3-1 with TRBJ1-2; 7 positions agree with TRBD1. This CDR3 has 20 residues. Unmatched junction bases numbered 21, after V lost 0 bases and J lost 5 bases. Germline lookup yields CDR1 LGHDT and CDR2 YNNKEL (reference sequence). CDR3 nucleotide sequence: TGTGCCAGCAGCCAAGATGGATCCGGTGGAGGGGGCATAAGGAAATATGGCTACACCTTC. Translation gives CASSQDGSGGGGIRKYGYTF. Combining the CDR3 with reference TRBV3-1 and TRBJ1-2 gives the whole variable domain DTAVSQTPKYLVTQMGNDKSIKCEQNLGHDTMYWYKQDSKKFLKIMFSYNNKELIINETVPNRFSPKSPDKAHLNLHINSLELGDSAVYFCASSQDGSGGGGIRKYGYTFGSGTRLTVV.

In its sample, this clonotype was seen once. The chain links TRBV4-2 to TRBJ2-1, with D unresolved. Germline CDR1 is LGHNA and CDR2 is YNFKEQ. V lost 0 bases and J lost 7, with 10 bases in between. There are 14 residues in the CDR3. CDR3: CASSQEGRQNEQFF. CDR3 sequence (DNA): TGTGCCAGCAGCCAAGAAGGAAGGCAGAATGAGCAGTTCTTC.

This sequence joins TRBV9 and TRBJ1-6; D is uncertain. V was shortened by 0 bases and J by 7 bases, with 11 bases between the two germline ends. This CDR3 has 15 residues. From germline, CDR1 is SGDLS and CDR2 YYNGEE. The chain's CDR3 is CASSVGTYENSPLHF. DNA of the CDR3: TGTGCCAGCAGCGTAGGAACTTATGAGAATTCACCCCTCCACTTT.

This clonotype was seen a handful of times. The V call is TRBV9, the J call TRBJ2-5; 7 bases fit TRBD2. CDR1 and CDR2 from the germline V gene are SGDLS and YYNGEE. Losses at the gene ends were 3 bases for V and 1 base for J; bases not matched to a gene: 9. This CDR3 has 16 amino acids. CDR3 protein: CASSGDRREGQETQYF. The DNA of the CDR3 is TGTGCCAGCAGCGGCGACCGAAGGGAGGGCCAAGAGACCCAGTACTTC.

The V call is TRBV28, the J call TRBJ2-7; no clear D gene. Germline V gene sequence: CDR1 MDHEN, CDR2 SYDVKM. The CDR3 runs 13 residues. With 5 bases removed from V and 2 bases from J, the gap between germline ends came to 10 bases. CDR3 amino acids: CASSLKGPYEQYF. CDR3 DNA sequence: TGTGCCAGCAGTCTAAAAGGTCCCTACGAGCAGTACTTC.